This TCR beta chain was found in a study of cytomegalovirus exposure and HLA in healthy donors. Findings of the study overall: In a later analysis, productive TCRs from donors in an Asian-associated ancestry cluster reportedly carried fewer N-insertions than the cohort mean.

V was clipped by 0 bases and J by 4 bases, with 10 bases between them. The CDR3 is 14 amino acids. Germline V CDR1 and CDR2: MNHEY, SVGAGI. Researchers ran the PCR with 60 Vbeta and 13 Jbeta primers. Profiling relied on immunoSEQ multiplex PCR, and the TCRdb table lists in-frame clones only, not all of them. The data contain 130,000 or so clones, around 8.5% of them singletons. This clone was seen a few times. Its target is unknown. This sequence originates from a man in his forties in good health and CMV-seronegative. The sequenced sample was PBMCs. This chain links TRBV6-5 with TRBJ2-7; no definite D call. CDR3 residues: CASSYSIGSYEQYF. DNA for the CDR3: TGTGCCAGCAGTTACTCCATCGGGTCATACGAGCAGTACTTC.